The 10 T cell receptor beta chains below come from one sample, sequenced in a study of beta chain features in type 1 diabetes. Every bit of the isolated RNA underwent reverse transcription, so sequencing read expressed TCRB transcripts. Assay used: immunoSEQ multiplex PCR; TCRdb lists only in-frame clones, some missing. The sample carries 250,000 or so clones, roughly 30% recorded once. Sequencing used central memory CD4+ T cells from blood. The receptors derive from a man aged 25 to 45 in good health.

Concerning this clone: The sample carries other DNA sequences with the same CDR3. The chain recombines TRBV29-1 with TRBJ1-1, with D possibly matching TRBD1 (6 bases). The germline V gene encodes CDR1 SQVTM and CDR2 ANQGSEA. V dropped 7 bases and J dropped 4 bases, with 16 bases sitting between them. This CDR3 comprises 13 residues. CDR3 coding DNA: TGCAGCGCCGAAAGAGGGGGAGGCACTGAAGCTTTCTTT. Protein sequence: CSAERGGGTEAFF.

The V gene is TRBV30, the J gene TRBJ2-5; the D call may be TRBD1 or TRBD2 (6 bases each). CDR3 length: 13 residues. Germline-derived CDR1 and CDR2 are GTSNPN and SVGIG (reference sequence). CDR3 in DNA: TGTACCGTTCAGGAGGGGGAAGGAGAGACCCAGTACTTC. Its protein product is CTVQEGEGETQYF.

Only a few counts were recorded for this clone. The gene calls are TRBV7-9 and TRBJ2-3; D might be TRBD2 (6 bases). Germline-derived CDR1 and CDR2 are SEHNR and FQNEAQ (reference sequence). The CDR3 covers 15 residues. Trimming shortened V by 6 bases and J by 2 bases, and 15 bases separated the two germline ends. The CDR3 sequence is CASRPVGRTTDTQYF. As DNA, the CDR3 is TGTGCCAGCAGGCCGGTGGGGAGGACCACAGATACGCAGTATTTT.

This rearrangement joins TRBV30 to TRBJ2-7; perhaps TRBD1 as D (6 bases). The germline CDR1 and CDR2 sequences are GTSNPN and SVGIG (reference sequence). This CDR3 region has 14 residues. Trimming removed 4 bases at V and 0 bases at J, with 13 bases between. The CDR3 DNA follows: TGTGCCTGGAAGAGACAGGCAAGCTCCTACGAGCAGTACTTC. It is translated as CAWKRQASSYEQYF.

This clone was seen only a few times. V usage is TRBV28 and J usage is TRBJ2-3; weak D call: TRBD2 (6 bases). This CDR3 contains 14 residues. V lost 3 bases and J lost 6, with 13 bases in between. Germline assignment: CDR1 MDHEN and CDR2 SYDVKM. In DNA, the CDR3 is TGTGCCAGCAGTTTTTCCGGGAGAAGGGATACGCAGTATTTT. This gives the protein CASSFSGRRDTQYF.

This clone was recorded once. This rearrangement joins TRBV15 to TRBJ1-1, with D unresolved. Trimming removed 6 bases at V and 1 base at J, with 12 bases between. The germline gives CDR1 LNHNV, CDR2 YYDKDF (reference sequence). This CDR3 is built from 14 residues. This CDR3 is CATSRKDGNTEAFF. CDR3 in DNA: TGTGCCACCAGTCGCAAGGACGGGAACACTGAAGCTTTCTTT.

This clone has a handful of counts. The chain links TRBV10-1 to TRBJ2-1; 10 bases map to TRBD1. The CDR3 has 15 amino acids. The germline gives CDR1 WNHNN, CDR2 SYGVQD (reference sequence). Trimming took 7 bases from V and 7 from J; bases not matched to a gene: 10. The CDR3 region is CASNLTGGTTNEQFF. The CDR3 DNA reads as TGCGCCAGCAACTTGACAGGGGGCACTACTAATGAGCAGTTCTTC.

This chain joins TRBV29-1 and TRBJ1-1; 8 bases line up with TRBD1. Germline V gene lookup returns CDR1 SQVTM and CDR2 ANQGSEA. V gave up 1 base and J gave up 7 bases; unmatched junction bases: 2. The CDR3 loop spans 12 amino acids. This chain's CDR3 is CSVEGQGSEAFF. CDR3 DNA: TGCAGCGTTGAAGGACAGGGGAGTGAAGCTTTCTTT.

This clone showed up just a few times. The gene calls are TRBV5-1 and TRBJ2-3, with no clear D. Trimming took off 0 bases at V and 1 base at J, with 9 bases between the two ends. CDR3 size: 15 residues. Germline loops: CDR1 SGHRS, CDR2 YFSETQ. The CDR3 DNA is TGCGCCAGCAGCTTGGCGGCTGGACGCACAGATACGCAGTATTTT. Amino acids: CASSLAAGRTDTQYF.

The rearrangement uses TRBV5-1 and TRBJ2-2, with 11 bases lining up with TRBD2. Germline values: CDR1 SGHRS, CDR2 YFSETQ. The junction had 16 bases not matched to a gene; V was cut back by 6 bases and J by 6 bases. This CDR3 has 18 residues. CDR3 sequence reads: CASKTKIAGGPDAGELFF. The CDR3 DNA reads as TGCGCCAGCAAAACCAAGATAGCGGGAGGGCCTGATGCCGGGGAGCTGTTTTTT.